This TCR beta chain derives from a study of Graves' ophthalmopathy and Graves' hyperthyroidism. As for the study in general: The blood sample was drawn at first diagnosis and before any treatment. Points from the study as a whole: Most thyroid-expanded clonotypes exceeding 0.001 frequency were also found in blood.

The germline V gene has CDR1 SGDLS and CDR2 YYNGEE. V lost 0 bases and J lost 8, with 11 bases in between. The CDR3 sequence is 14 residues long. Amplification targeted the TCR beta CDR3 regions, with RNA transcripts as the source material. First-round RT-PCR used HTBI primers; second-round multiplex PCR followed. TCRdb recomputed calls from the multiplex PCR reads with MiXCR, one row per CDR3 protein. In the table there are about 700,000 distinct CDR3 sequences, roughly two fifths of which are singletons. This clonotype was observed many times. Its antigen is undetermined. The TCR sequence derives from an adult man with Graves' ophthalmopathy. The sequenced material came from peripheral blood. V usage is TRBV9 and J usage is TRBJ1-4; maybe TRBD1 (5 bases). The CDR3 here is CASSVAGGNEKLFF. The CDR3 nucleotides are TGTGCCAGCAGCGTAGCCGGGGGGAACGAAAAACTGTTTTTT. The complete variable domain, with remaining parts taken from reference TRBV9 and TRBJ1-4, reads DSGVTQTPKHLITATGQRVTLRCSPRSGDLSVYWYQQSLDQGLQFLIQYYNGEERAKGNILERFSAQQFPDLHSELNLSSLELGDSALYFCASSVAGGNEKLFFGSGTQLSVL.